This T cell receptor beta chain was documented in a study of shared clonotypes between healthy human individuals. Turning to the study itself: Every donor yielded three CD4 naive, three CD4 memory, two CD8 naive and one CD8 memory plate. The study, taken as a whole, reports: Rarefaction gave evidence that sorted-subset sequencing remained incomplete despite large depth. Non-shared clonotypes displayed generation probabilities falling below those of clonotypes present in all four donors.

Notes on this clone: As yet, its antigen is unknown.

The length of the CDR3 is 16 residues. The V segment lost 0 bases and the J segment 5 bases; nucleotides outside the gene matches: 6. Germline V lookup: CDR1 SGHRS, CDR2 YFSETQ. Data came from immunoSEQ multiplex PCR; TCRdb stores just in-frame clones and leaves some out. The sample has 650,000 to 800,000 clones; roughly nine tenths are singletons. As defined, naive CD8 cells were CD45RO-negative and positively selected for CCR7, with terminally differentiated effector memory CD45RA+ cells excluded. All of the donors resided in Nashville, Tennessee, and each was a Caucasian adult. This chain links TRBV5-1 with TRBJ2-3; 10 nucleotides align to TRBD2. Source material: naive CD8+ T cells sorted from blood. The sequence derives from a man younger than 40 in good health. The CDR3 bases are TGCGCCAGCAGCTTGGCTAGCGGGAGAAGCCGAGATACGCAGTATTTT. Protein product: CASSLASGRSRDTQYF.